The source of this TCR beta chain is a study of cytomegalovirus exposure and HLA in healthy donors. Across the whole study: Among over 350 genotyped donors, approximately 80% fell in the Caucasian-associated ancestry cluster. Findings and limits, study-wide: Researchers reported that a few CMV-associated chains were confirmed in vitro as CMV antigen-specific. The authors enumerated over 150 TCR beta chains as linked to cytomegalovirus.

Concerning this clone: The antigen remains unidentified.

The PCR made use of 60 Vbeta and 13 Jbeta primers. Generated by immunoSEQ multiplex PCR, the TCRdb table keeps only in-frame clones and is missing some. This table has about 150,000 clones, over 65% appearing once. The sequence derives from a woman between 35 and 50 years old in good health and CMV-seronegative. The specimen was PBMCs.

In DNA, the CDR3 is TGTGCCAGCAGGTCCGGGACACTCCAAGAGACCCAGTACTTC. This sequence encodes CASRSGTLQETQYF. The chain couples TRBV28 to TRBJ2-5; perhaps TRBD1 as D (6 bases). The CDR3 has 14 residues. V gave up 6 bases and J gave up 1 base, with 12 bases separating them. Germline loops: CDR1 MDHEN, CDR2 SYDVKM.